This is a list of T cell receptor beta chains from one sample in a study of shared clonotypes between healthy human individuals. Using immunoSEQ multiplex PCR, the repertoire was profiled, and TCRdb retains in-frame clones only, with some absent. Of about 980,000 clones in the sample, 76% are singletons; the top ten hold nearly 1.5%. Sequenced input: memory CD4+ T cells sorted from blood. These receptors were collected from a man aged 18 to 35 in good health. Both conserved end residues are part of each CDR3. D genes are given only for firm matches. Expanded clones are given a class, and other clones once, few, many or no size at all.

size: NA; J: TRBJ1-5; D: NA; V: TRBV6-5; DNA: TGTGCCAGCAGTTTGGAGGGTAACAATCAGCCCCAGCATTTT; CDR3: CASSLEGNNQPQHF
size: NA; J: TRBJ2-7; D: TRBD2; V: TRBV5-1; DNA: TGCGCCAGCAGCTTACTAGCGGGTTACGAGCAGTACTTC; CDR3: CASSLLAGYEQYF
size: NA; J: TRBJ1-2; D: NA; V: TRBV6-5; DNA: TGTGCCAGCAGCCCTACCCAGGGCTACTATGGCTACACCTTC; CDR3: CASSPTQGYYGYTF
size: NA; J: TRBJ1-4; D: NA; V: TRBV4-1; DNA: TGCGCCAGCAGCCAAGGAGGACTTTGGGAGAATGAAAAACTGTTTTTT; CDR3: CASSQGGLWENEKLFF
size: few; J: TRBJ1-2; D: NA; V: TRBV10-3; DNA: TGTGCCATCAGTGAGCAGGACCCTGGGGGCTACACCTTC; CDR3: CAISEQDPGGYTF
size: once; J: TRBJ1-5; D: NA; V: TRBV28; DNA: TGTGCCAGCATGATGACAGATAGTCAGCCCCAGCATTTT; CDR3: CASMMTDSQPQHF
size: NA; J: TRBJ1-5; D: NA; V: TRBV12-5; DNA: TGTGCTAGTGCCAGATCAGGAAGCAATCAGCCCCAGCATTTT; CDR3: CASARSGSNQPQHF
size: NA; J: TRBJ1-4; D: NA; V: TRBV7-6; DNA: TGTGCCAGCAGCTCTGGATACAGTAATGAAAAACTGTTTTTT; CDR3: CASSSGYSNEKLFF
size: NA; J: TRBJ2-6; D: NA; V: TRBV7-2; DNA: TGTGCCGGAGCGGGACATTATATGACTGGGGCCAACGTCCTGACTTTC; CDR3: CAGAGHYMTGANVLTF
size: NA; J: TRBJ1-4; D: NA; V: TRBV7-9; DNA: TGTGCCAGCAGCACCGCCAGGGATGAAAAACTGTTTTTT; CDR3: CASSTARDEKLFF
size: NA; J: TRBJ1-4; D: TRBD1; V: TRBV7-2; DNA: TGTGCCAGCAGCTCTTCAGGGGGGAGTAATGAAAAACTGTTTTTT; CDR3: CASSSSGGSNEKLFF
size: many; J: TRBJ2-5; D: NA; V: TRBV5-1; DNA: TGCGCCAGCAGACCGAACAGAGAGACCCAGTACTTC; CDR3: CASRPNRETQYF
size: NA; J: TRBJ1-6; D: NA; V: TRBV4-1; DNA: TGCGCCAGCAGCCAAGGGCGGTCTGTGTTTAATTCACCCCTCCACTTT; CDR3: CASSQGRSVFNSPLHF
size: NA; J: TRBJ2-3; D: NA; V: TRBV29-1; DNA: TGCAGCGTTGATGACAGGAGAAGCACAGATACGCAGTATTTT; CDR3: CSVDDRRSTDTQYF
size: NA; J: TRBJ2-5; D: NA; V: TRBV29-1; DNA: TGCAGCGTGGAGCTAGGAGAGACCCAGTACTTC; CDR3: CSVELGETQYF
size: NA; J: TRBJ2-3; D: TRBD2; V: TRBV19; DNA: TGTGCCAGTAGTATAGTGGGACTACAGTATTTT; CDR3: CASSIVGLQYF
size: NA; J: TRBJ2-2; D: NA; V: TRBV19; DNA: TGTGCCAGTAGCCCCTGGGGGGGCGCGGAGGAGCTGTTTTTT; CDR3: CASSPWGGAEELFF
size: NA; J: TRBJ2-5; D: NA; V: TRBV5-4; DNA: TGTGCCAGCAGCTCTGAGTCCGGGACGGGAGAGACCCAGTACTTC; CDR3: CASSSESGTGETQYF
size: NA; J: TRBJ2-7; D: TRBD2; V: TRBV6-6; DNA: TGTGCCAGCAGTTCCACCGGGACTAGCGGCACCTACGAGCAGTACTTC; CDR3: CASSSTGTSGTYEQYF
size: few; J: TRBJ2-7; D: NA; V: TRBV2; DNA: TGTGCCAGCAGTGATTCACAGGGAGGTGTCTACGAGCAGTACTTC; CDR3: CASSDSQGGVYEQYF